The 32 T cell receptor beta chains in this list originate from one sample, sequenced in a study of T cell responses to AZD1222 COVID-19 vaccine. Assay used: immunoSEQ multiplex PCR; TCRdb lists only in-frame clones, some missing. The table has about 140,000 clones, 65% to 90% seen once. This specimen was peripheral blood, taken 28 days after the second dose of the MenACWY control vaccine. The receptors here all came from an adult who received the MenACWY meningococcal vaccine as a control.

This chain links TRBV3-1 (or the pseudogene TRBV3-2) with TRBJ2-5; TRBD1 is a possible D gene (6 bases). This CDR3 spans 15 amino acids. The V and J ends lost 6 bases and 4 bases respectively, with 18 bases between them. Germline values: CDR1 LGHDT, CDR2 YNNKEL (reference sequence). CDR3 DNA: TGTGCCAGCAGGGGGTTGGGGGCCTTGGGAGAGACCCAGTACTTC. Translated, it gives CASRGLGALGETQYF.

CDR3 DNA sequence: TGTGCCACCAGTGATTCCGGGACAGACTATGGCTACACCTTC. Translated, it gives CATSDSGTDYGYTF. The V gene is TRBV24-1, the J gene TRBJ1-2; 7 positions agree with TRBD1. The CDR3 has 14 amino acids. Trimming took 2 bases from V and 3 from J; bases not matched to a gene: 2. CDR1 KGHDR and CDR2 SFDVKD come from the germline V gene.

The CDR3 coding sequence is TGTGCCAGTATGGGGCCGGCTAGGGACAATGAGCAGTTCTTC. Its protein product is CASMGPARDNEQFF. V and J are TRBV19 and TRBJ2-1, with D possibly matching TRBD1 (5 bases). V dropped 7 bases and J dropped 5 bases, with 15 bases sitting between them. Germline V gives CDR1 LNHDA, CDR2 SQIVND (reference sequence). The CDR3 totals 14 residues.

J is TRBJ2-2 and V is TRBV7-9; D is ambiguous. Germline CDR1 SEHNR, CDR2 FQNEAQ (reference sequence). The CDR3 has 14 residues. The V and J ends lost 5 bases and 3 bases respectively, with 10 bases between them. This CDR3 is CASSPSHYTGELFF. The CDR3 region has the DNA TGTGCCAGCAGCCCCTCACACTACACCGGGGAGCTGTTTTTT.

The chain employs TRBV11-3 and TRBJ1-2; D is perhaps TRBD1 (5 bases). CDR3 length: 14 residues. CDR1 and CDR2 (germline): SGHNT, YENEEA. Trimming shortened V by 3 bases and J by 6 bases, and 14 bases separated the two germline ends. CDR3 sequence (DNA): TGTGCCAGCAGCTTTGGGCCCAGGGCTAATGGCTACACCTTC. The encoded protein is CASSFGPRANGYTF.

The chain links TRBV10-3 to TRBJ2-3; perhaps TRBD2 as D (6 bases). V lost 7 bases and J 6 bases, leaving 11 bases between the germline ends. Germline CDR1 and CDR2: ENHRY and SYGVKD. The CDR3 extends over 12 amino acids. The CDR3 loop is CAINSGLDTQYF. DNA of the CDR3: TGTGCCATCAACTCGGGACTCGATACGCAGTATTTT.

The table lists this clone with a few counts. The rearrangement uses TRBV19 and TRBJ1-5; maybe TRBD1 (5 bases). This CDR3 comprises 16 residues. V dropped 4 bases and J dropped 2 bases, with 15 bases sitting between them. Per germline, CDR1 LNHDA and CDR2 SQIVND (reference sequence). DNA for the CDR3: TGTGCCAGTAGTACCCAAACGGGAGGGGGCAATCAGCCCCAGCATTTT. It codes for CASSTQTGGGNQPQHF.

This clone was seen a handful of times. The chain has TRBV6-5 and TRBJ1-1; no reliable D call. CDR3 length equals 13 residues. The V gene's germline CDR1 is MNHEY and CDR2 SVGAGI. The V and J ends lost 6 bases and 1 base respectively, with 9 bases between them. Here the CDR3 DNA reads TGTGCCAGCAGAACGGTTGGGAACACTGAAGCTTTCTTT. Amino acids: CASRTVGNTEAFF.

The CDR3, as DNA: TGTGCCAGCAGCCAAGATAGGGGAGACCAGCCCCAGCATTTT. Translation gives CASSQDRGDQPQHF. The chain uses TRBV4-2 and TRBJ1-5; possibly TRBD1 for D (5 bases). This CDR3 region has 14 residues. V was pared by 0 bases and J by 7 bases, with 10 bases between. Germline V CDR1 and CDR2: LGHNA, YNFKEQ.

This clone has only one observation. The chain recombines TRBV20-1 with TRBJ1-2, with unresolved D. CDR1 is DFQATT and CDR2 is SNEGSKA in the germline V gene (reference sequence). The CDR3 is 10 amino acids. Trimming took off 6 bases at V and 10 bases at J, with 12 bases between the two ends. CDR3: CSAGAGDYTF. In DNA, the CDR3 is TGCAGTGCCGGTGCCGGGGACTACACCTTC.

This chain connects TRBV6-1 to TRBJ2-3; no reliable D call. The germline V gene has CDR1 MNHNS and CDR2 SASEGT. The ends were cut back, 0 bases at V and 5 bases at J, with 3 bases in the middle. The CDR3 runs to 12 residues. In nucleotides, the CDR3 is TGTGCCAGCAGTGAAGCGCTAGATACGCAGTATTTT. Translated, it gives CASSEALDTQYF.

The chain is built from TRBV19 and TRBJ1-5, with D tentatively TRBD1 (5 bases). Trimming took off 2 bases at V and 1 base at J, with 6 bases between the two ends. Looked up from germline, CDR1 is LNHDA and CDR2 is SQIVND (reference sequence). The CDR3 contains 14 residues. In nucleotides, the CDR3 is TGTGCCAGTAGTATACAGGGAAGCAATCAGCCCCAGCATTTT. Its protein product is CASSIQGSNQPQHF.

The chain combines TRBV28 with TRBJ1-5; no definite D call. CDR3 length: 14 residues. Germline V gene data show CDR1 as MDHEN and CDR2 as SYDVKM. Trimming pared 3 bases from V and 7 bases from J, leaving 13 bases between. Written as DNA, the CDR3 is TGTGCCAGCAGTTTGGAACCCCGGGTCCAGCCCCAGCATTTT. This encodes CASSLEPRVQPQHF.

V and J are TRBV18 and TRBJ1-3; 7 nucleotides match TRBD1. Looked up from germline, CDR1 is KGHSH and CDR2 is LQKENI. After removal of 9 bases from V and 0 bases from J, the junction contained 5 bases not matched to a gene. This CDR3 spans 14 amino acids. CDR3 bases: TGTGCCAGTCGAACAGGGGCCTCTGGAAACACCATATATTTT. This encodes CASRTGASGNTIYF.

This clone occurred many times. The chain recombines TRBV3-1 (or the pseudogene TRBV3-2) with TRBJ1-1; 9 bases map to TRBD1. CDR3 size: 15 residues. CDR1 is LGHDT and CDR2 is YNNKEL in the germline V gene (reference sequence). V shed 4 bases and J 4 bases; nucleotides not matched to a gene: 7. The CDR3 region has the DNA TGTGCCAGCAGCCGGGACAGGGTCCGAACCACTGAAGCTTTCTTT. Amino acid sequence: CASSRDRVRTTEAFF.

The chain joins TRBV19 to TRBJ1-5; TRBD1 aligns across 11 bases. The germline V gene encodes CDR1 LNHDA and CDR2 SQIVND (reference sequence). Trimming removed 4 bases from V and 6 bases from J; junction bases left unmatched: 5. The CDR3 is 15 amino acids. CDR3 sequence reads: CASSSGQGAIQPQHF. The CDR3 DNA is TGTGCCAGTAGTAGCGGACAGGGGGCTATTCAGCCCCAGCATTTT.

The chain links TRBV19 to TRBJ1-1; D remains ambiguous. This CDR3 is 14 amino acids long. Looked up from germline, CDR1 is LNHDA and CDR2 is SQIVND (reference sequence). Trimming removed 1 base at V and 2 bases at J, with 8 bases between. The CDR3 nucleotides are TGTGCCAGTAGTATAGCCCTCGATAACACTGAAGCTTTCTTT. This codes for CASSIALDNTEAFF.

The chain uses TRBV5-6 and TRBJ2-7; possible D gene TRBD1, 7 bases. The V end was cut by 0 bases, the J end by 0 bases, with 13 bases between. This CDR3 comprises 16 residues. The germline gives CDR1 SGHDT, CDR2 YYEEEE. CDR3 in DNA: TGTGCCAGCAGCTTGGCCTCAGGGGGGAGCTCCTACGAGCAGTACGTC. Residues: CASSLASGGSSYEQYV.

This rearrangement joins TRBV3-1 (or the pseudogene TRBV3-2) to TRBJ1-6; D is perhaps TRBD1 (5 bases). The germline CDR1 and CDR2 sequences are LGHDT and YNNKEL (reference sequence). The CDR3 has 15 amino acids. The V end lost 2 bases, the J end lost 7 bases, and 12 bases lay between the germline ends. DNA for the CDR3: TGTGCCAGCAGCCAACGACAGACTGAAAATTCACCCCTCCACTTT. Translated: CASSQRQTENSPLHF.

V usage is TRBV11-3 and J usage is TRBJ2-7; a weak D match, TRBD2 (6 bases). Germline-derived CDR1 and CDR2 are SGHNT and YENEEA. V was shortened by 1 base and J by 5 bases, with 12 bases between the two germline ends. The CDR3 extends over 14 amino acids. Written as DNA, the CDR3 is TGTGCCAGCAGCTTAGGACCTAGCGTCCACGAGCAGTACTTC. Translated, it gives CASSLGPSVHEQYF. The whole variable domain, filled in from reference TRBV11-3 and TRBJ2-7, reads EAGVVQSPRYKIIEKKQPVAFWCNPISGHNTLYWYLQNLGQGPELLIRYENEEAVDDSQLPKDRFSAERLKGVDSTLKIQPAELGDSAVYLCASSLGPSVHEQYFGPGTRLTVT.

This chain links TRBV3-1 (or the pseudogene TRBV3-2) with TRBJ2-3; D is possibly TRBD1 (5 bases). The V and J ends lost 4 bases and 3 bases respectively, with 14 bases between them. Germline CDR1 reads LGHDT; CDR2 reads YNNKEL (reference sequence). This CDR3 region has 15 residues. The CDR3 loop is CASSLTGSGTDTQYF. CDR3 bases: TGTGCCAGCAGCCTAACAGGTAGTGGGACAGATACGCAGTATTTT.

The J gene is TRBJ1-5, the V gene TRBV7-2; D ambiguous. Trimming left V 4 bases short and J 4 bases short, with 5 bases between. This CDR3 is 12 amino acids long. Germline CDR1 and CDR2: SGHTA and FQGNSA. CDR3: CASSSLNQPQHF. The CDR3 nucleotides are TGTGCCAGCAGCTCATTAAATCAGCCCCAGCATTTT.

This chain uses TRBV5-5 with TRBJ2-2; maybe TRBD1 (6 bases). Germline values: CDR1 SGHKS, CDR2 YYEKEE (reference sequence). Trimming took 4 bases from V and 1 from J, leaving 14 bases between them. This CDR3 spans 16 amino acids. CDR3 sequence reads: CASSHNRVQNTGELFF. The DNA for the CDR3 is TGTGCCAGCAGCCACAACAGGGTGCAGAACACCGGGGAGCTGTTTTTT.

The CDR3, as DNA: TGTGCCAGCAGTTACGGGACTAGCGGGAGGGGGAATGAGCAGTTCTTC. Its protein is CASSYGTSGRGNEQFF. The chain joins TRBV6-2 or TRBV6-3 to TRBJ2-1, with TRBD2 matching over 16 bases. J gave up 7 bases and V 2 bases, and 2 bases lay outside the gene matches. CDR1 is MNHEY and CDR2 is SVGEGT in the germline V gene. This CDR3 is built from 16 residues.

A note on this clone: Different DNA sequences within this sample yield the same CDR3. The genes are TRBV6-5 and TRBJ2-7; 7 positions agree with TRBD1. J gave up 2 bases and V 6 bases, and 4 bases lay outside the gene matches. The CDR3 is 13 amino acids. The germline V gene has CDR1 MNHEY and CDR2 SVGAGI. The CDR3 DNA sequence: TGTGCCAGCAGCCGACAGGGCCCCTACGAGCAGTACGTC. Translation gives CASSRQGPYEQYV.

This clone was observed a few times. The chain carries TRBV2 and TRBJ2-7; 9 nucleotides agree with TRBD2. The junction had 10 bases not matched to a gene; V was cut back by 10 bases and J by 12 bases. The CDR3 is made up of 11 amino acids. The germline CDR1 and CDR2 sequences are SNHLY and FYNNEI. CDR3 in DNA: TGTGCCACTTCCCGGGGACTAGCTCCGTACTTC. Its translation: CATSRGLAPYF. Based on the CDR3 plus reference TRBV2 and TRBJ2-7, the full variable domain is EPEVTQTPSHQVTQMGQEVILRCVPISNHLYFYWYRQILGQKVEFLVSFYNNEISEKSEIFDDQFSVERPDGSNFTLKIRSTKLEDSAMYFCATSRGLAPYFGPGTRLTVT.

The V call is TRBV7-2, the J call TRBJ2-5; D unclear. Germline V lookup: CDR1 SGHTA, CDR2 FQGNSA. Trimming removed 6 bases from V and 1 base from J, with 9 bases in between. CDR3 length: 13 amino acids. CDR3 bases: TGTGCCAGCAGATCGGCCGTCCAAGAGACCCAGTACTTC. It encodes CASRSAVQETQYF. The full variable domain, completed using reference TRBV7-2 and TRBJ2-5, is GAGVSQSPSNKVTEKGKDVELRCDPISGHTALYWYRQSLGQGLEFLIYFQGNSAPDKSGLPSDRFSAERTGGSVSTLTIQRTQQEDSAVYLCASRSAVQETQYFGPGTRLLVL.

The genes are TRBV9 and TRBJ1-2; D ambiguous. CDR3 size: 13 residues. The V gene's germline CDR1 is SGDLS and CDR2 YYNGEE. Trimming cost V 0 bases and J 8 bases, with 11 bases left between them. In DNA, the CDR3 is TGTGCCAGCAGCGTAGCTGAAGGTGAGGGCTACACCTTC. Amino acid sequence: CASSVAEGEGYTF.

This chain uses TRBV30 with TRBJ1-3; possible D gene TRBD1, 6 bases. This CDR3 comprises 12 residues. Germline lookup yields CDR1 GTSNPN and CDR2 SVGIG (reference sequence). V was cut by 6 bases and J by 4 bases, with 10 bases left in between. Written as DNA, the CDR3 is TGTGCCTGTCAGGGGCCAGGAAACACCATATATTTT. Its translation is CACQGPGNTIYF.

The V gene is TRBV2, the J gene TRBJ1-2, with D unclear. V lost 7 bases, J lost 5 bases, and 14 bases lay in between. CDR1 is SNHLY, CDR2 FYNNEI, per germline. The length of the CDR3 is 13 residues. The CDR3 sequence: CASKDGVPYGYTF. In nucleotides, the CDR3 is TGTGCCAGCAAAGACGGAGTCCCTTATGGCTACACCTTC.

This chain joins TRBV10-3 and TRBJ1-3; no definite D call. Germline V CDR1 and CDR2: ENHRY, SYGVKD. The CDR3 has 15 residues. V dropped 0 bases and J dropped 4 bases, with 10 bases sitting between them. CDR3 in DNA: TGTGCCATCAGTGAGTCGCCGGGCGTAGGAAACACCATATATTTT. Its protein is CAISESPGVGNTIYF.

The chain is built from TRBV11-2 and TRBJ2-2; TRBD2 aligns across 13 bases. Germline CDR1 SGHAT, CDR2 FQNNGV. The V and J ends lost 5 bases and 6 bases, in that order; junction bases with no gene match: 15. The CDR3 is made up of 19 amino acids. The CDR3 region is CASSPSGLAGRHRAGELFF. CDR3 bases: TGTGCCAGCAGCCCTTCGGGACTAGCGGGAAGGCATAGGGCCGGGGAGCTGTTTTTT.